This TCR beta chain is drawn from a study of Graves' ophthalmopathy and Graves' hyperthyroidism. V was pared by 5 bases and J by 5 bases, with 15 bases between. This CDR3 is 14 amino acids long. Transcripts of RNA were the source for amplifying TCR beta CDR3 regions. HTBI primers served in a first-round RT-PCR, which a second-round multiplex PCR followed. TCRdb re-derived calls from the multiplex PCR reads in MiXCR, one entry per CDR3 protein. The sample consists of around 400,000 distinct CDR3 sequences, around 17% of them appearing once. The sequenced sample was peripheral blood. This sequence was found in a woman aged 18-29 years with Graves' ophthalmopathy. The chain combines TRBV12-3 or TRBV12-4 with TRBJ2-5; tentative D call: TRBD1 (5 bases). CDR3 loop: CASSPDSRRETQYF. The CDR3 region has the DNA TGTGCCAGCAGTCCAGACAGTAGGCGGGAGACCCAGTACTTC.